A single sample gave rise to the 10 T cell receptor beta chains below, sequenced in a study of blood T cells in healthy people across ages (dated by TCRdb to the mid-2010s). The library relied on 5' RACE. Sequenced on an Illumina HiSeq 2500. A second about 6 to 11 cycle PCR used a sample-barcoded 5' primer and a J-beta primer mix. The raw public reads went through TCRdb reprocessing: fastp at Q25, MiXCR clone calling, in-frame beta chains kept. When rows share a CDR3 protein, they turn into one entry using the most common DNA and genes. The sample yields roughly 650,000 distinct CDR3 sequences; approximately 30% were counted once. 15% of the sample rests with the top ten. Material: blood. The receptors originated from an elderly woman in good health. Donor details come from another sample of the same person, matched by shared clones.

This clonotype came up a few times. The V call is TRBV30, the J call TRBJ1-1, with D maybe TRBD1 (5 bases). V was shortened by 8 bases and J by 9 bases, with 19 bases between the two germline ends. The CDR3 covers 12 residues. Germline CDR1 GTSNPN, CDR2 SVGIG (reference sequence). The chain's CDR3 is CAGRADSSQAFF. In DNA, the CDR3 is TGTGCCGGGCGCGCTGACAGCTCTCAAGCTTTCTTT.

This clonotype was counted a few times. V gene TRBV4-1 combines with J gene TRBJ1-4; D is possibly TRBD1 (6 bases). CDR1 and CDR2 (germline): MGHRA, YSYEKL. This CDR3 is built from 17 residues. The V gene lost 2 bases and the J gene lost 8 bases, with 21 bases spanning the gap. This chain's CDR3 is CASSQSPGALGGEKLFF. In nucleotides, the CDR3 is TGCGCCAGCAGCCAATCCCCTGGGGCCTTAGGGGGGGAAAAACTGTTTTTT.

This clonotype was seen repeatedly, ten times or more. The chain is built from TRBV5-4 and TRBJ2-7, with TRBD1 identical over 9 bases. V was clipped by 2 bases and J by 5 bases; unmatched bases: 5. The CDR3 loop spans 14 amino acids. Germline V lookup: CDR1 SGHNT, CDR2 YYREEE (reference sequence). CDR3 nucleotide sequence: TGTGCCAGCAGCTTCCGGGACAGGGACCACGAGCAGTACTTC. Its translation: CASSFRDRDHEQYF.

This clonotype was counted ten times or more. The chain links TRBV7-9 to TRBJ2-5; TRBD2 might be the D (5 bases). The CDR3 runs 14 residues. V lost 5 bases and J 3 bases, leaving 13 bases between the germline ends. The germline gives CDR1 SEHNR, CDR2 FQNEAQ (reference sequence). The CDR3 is CASSPGGAEETQYF. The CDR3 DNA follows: TGTGCCAGCAGCCCAGGAGGAGCGGAAGAGACCCAGTACTTC.

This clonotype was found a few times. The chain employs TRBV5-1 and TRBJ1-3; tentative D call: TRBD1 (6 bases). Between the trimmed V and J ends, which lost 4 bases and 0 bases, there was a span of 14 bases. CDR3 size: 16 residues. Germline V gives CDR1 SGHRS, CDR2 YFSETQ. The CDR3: CASSARTELSGNTIYF. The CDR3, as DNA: TGCGCCAGCAGCGCCCGGACAGAACTCTCTGGAAACACCATATATTTT.

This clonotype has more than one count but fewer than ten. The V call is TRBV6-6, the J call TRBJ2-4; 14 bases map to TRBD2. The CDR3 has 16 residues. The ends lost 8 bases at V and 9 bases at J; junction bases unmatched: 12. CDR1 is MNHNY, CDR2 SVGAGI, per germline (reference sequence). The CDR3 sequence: CASRPGQTSGGGIQYF. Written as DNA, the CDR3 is TGTGCCAGCCGCCCAGGCCAGACTAGCGGGGGGGGCATTCAGTACTTC.

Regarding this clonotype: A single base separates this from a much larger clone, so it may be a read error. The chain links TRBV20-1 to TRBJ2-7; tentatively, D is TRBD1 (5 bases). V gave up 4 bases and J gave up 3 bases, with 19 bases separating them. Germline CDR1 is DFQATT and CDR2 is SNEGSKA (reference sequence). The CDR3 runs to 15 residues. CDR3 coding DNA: TGCAGTGCTACCCACCAGGTGGGGCTTTGCTACGAGCAGTACTTC. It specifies CSATHQVGLCYEQYF.

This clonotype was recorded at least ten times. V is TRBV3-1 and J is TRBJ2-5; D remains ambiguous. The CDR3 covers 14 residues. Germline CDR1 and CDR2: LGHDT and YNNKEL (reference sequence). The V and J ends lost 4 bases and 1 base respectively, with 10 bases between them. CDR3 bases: TGTGCCAGCAGCCTCACCACGGTCCAAGAGACCCAGTACTTC. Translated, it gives CASSLTTVQETQYF.

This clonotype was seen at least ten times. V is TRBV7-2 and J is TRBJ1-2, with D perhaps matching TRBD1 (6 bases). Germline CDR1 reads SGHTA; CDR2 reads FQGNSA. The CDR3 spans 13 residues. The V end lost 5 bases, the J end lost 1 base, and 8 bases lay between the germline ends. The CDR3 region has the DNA TGTGCCAGCAGCGTGGACAGTAACTATGGCTACACCTTC. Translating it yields CASSVDSNYGYTF.

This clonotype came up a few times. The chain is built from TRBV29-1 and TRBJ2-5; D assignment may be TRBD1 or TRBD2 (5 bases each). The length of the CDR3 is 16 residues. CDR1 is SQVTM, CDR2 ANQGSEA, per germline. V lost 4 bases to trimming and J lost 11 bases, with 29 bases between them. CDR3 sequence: CSVVGWARGSSMRQYF. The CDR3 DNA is TGCAGCGTTGTCGGGTGGGCGAGGGGAAGTTCAATGAGGCAGTACTTC.